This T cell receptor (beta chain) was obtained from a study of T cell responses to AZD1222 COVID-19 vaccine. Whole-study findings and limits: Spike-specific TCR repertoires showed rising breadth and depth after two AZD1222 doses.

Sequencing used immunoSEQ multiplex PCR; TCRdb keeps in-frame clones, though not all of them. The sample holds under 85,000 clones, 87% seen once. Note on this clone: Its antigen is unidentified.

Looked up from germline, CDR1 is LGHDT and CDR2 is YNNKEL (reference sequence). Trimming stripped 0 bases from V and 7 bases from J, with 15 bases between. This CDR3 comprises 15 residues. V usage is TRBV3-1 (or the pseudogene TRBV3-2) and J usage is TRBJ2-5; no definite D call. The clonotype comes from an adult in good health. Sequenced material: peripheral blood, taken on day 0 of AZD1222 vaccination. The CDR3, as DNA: TGTGCCAGCAGCCAAGATCGAGTGGCCCTCGGGACCCAGTACTTC. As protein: CASSQDRVALGTQYF.